Listed below are T cell receptor beta chains from one sample, sequenced in a study of blood T cell repertoires in COVID-19. Sequenced by immunoSEQ multiplex PCR; TCRdb stores in-frame clones only, minus some. The table has hundreds of thousands of clones, 65% to 90% seen once. Specimen: peripheral blood. The origin of the receptors is a human donor in a cohort sampled during active COVID-19. The CDR3 runs from the conserved cysteine through the conserved F or W. D genes are given only for firm matches. For some rows the clone size is stated as once, few or many, or as a class when expanded; others skip it.

J gene: TRBJ2-5; D gene: TRBD1; clone size: once; CDR3 length: 15; V gene: TRBV5-6; CDR3 DNA: TGTGCCAGCAGCCGATCGGGGACAGGGGGAGAGACCCAGTACTTC; CDR3 protein: CASSRSGTGGETQYF
J gene: TRBJ2-3; D gene: TRBD2; clone size: NA; CDR3 length: 20; V gene: TRBV5-1; CDR3 DNA: TGCGCCAGCAGCTTGTTCGGGATTAGGGGACTAAAAGGATCTACAGATACGCAGTATTTT; CDR3 protein: CASSLFGIRGLKGSTDTQYF
J gene: TRBJ2-1; D gene: TRBD2; clone size: NA; CDR3 length: 15; V gene: TRBV10-3; CDR3 DNA: TGTGCCATCAGTGACTCTAGCGGCAGGGACAATGAGCAGTTCTTC; CDR3 protein: CAISDSSGRDNEQFF
J gene: TRBJ2-3; D gene: NA; clone size: NA; CDR3 length: 16; V gene: TRBV18; CDR3 DNA: TGTGCCAGCTCACCCTGGAGGCAGTCTAGCACAGATACGCAGTATTTT; CDR3 protein: CASSPWRQSSTDTQYF
J gene: TRBJ2-2; D gene: NA; clone size: NA; CDR3 length: 15; V gene: TRBV4-1; CDR3 DNA: TGCGCCAGCAGTGAGACCCCAGACATAACCGGGGAGCTGTTTTTT; CDR3 protein: CASSETPDITGELFF
J gene: TRBJ1-5; D gene: NA; clone size: once; CDR3 length: 15; V gene: TRBV21-1; CDR3 DNA: TGTGCCAGCAGCACCAGACAGGGCGGCAATCAGCCCCAGCATTTT; CDR3 protein: CASSTRQGGNQPQHF
J gene: TRBJ2-5; D gene: NA; clone size: NA; CDR3 length: 14; V gene: TRBV29-1; CDR3 DNA: TGCAGCGTTGAAGATCGGTGGGCAGGGGAGACCCAGTACTTC; CDR3 protein: CSVEDRWAGETQYF
J gene: TRBJ1-5; D gene: TRBD1; clone size: NA; CDR3 length: 14; V gene: TRBV18; CDR3 DNA: TGTGCCAGCTCAAGCCAGGGGGCGCAGGGACCCCAGCATTTT; CDR3 protein: CASSSQGAQGPQHF
J gene: TRBJ2-3; D gene: TRBD2; clone size: once; CDR3 length: 16; V gene: TRBV3-1/TRBV3-2; CDR3 DNA: TGTGCCAGCAGCACTAGGACTAGCGGGAGGACAGATACGCAGTATTTT; CDR3 protein: CASSTRTSGRTDTQYF
J gene: TRBJ2-4; D gene: NA; clone size: NA; CDR3 length: 12; V gene: TRBV7-2; CDR3 DNA: TGTGCCAGCAGCTTAGGGGGACTTCCTCGGGACTTC; CDR3 protein: CASSLGGLPRDF
J gene: TRBJ1-2; D gene: TRBD1; clone size: NA; CDR3 length: 13; V gene: TRBV12-3/TRBV12-4; CDR3 DNA: TGTGCCAGCAGTTTAAAGGACAGGGGTGGCTACACCTTC; CDR3 protein: CASSLKDRGGYTF
J gene: TRBJ2-6; D gene: TRBD2; clone size: NA; CDR3 length: 18; V gene: TRBV7-2; CDR3 DNA: TGTGCCAGCAGCGCTCCGGGACTAGCGGGAGTTGGGGCCAACGTCCTGACTTTC; CDR3 protein: CASSAPGLAGVGANVLTF
J gene: TRBJ2-5; D gene: TRBD1; clone size: NA; CDR3 length: 15; V gene: TRBV24-1; CDR3 DNA: TGTGCCACCAGTGATCCTGGACAGGGTTGGGAGACCCAGTACTTC; CDR3 protein: CATSDPGQGWETQYF
J gene: TRBJ1-2; D gene: NA; clone size: NA; CDR3 length: 13; V gene: TRBV3-1/TRBV3-2; CDR3 DNA: TGTGCCAGCAGCGACAGCCCCTCGGATGGCTACACCTTC; CDR3 protein: CASSDSPSDGYTF
J gene: TRBJ2-2; D gene: NA; clone size: NA; CDR3 length: 18; V gene: TRBV10-3; CDR3 DNA: TGTGCCATCAGTGAGCCAGGTCTAGCTACTGCGAACACCGGGGAGCTGTTTTTT; CDR3 protein: CAISEPGLATANTGELFF
J gene: TRBJ2-5; D gene: NA; clone size: NA; CDR3 length: 12; V gene: TRBV29-1; CDR3 DNA: TGCAGCGTTGACGAGGCTTCGCAGACCCAGTACTTC; CDR3 protein: CSVDEASQTQYF
J gene: TRBJ2-7; D gene: TRBD1; clone size: NA; CDR3 length: 15; V gene: TRBV5-1; CDR3 DNA: TGCGCCAGCAGCTCCGGGGGACAGGGGAGAGGCGAGCAGTACTTC; CDR3 protein: CASSSGGQGRGEQYF
J gene: TRBJ2-3; D gene: NA; clone size: NA; CDR3 length: 13; V gene: TRBV28; CDR3 DNA: TGTGCCAGCAGTCCCCCGGTTCGCGGTACGCAGTATTTT; CDR3 protein: CASSPPVRGTQYF
J gene: TRBJ2-5; D gene: TRBD1; clone size: NA; CDR3 length: 15; V gene: TRBV7-9; CDR3 DNA: TGTGCCAGCAGCATGGACAGGTCAACGGGGGAGACCCAGTACTTC; CDR3 protein: CASSMDRSTGETQYF
J gene: TRBJ2-7; D gene: NA; clone size: few; CDR3 length: 13; V gene: TRBV6-6; CDR3 DNA: TGTGCCAGCAGCCCCGCGGGGTCCTACGAGCAGTACTTC; CDR3 protein: CASSPAGSYEQYF
J gene: TRBJ2-4; D gene: NA; clone size: NA; CDR3 length: 16; V gene: TRBV7-6; CDR3 DNA: TGTGCCAGCAGCTTAGTCCCCGGGAGAGGCAAAAACATTCAGTACTTC; CDR3 protein: CASSLVPGRGKNIQYF
J gene: TRBJ2-1; D gene: TRBD2; clone size: NA; CDR3 length: 15; V gene: TRBV27; CDR3 DNA: TGTGCCAGCAGCTTAACTAGCGGGAGTCTCTATGAGCAGTTCTTC; CDR3 protein: CASSLTSGSLYEQFF
J gene: TRBJ2-2; D gene: NA; clone size: NA; CDR3 length: 14; V gene: TRBV24-1; CDR3 DNA: TGTGCCACCAGTGGTTGGACAGACACCGGGGAGCTGTTTTTT; CDR3 protein: CATSGWTDTGELFF
J gene: TRBJ1-1; D gene: TRBD1; clone size: NA; CDR3 length: 19; V gene: TRBV4-3; CDR3 DNA: TGCGCCAGCAGCCAAGAGGCCCCCCCGACAGGGGGAGAACGACCTGAAGCTTTCTTT; CDR3 protein: CASSQEAPPTGGERPEAFF
J gene: TRBJ2-3; D gene: TRBD2; clone size: NA; CDR3 length: 15; V gene: TRBV3-1/TRBV3-2; CDR3 DNA: TGTGCCAGCAGCACATCTAGCGGGGAGACAGATACGCAGTATTTT; CDR3 protein: CASSTSSGETDTQYF
J gene: TRBJ2-7; D gene: TRBD2; clone size: NA; CDR3 length: 15; V gene: TRBV7-6; CDR3 DNA: TGTGCCAGCAGCTTAGAGAGCGGGAGATCCTACGAGCAGTACTTC; CDR3 protein: CASSLESGRSYEQYF
J gene: TRBJ1-3; D gene: TRBD1; clone size: NA; CDR3 length: 12; V gene: TRBV3-1/TRBV3-2; CDR3 DNA: TGTGCCGCGGGGACAGTTGGAAACACCATATATTTT; CDR3 protein: CAAGTVGNTIYF
J gene: TRBJ2-5; D gene: NA; clone size: NA; CDR3 length: 15; V gene: TRBV7-2; CDR3 DNA: TGTGCCAGCAGCTTAAAGGGGACAATTCGAGAGACCCAGTACTTC; CDR3 protein: CASSLKGTIRETQYF
J gene: TRBJ2-3; D gene: NA; clone size: NA; CDR3 length: 15; V gene: TRBV21-1; CDR3 DNA: TGTGCCAGCAGCAAAGGGGGACACCGCACAGATACGCAGTATTTT; CDR3 protein: CASSKGGHRTDTQYF
J gene: TRBJ1-6; D gene: NA; clone size: once; CDR3 length: 14; V gene: TRBV6-6; CDR3 DNA: TGTGCCGTGAGAGAGGGTATGACAGGCATAGCCCTCCACTTT; CDR3 protein: CAVREGMTGIALHF
J gene: TRBJ1-1; D gene: NA; clone size: NA; CDR3 length: 13; V gene: TRBV11-3; CDR3 DNA: TGTGCCAGCAGCTTGAGGTTGAACACTGAAGCTTTCTTT; CDR3 protein: CASSLRLNTEAFF
J gene: TRBJ2-3; D gene: NA; clone size: once; CDR3 length: 17; V gene: TRBV28; CDR3 DNA: TGTGCCAGCAGCCGGGTGGGGCTAGCTGGAGGGGCAGATACGCAGTATTTT; CDR3 protein: CASSRVGLAGGADTQYF
J gene: TRBJ2-1; D gene: TRBD1; clone size: NA; CDR3 length: 16; V gene: TRBV3-1/TRBV3-2; CDR3 DNA: TGTGCCAGCAGCCAGGAGACAGGGGTAGGGGGGAATGAGCAGTTCTTC; CDR3 protein: CASSQETGVGGNEQFF
J gene: TRBJ2-7; D gene: NA; clone size: NA; CDR3 length: 13; V gene: TRBV29-1; CDR3 DNA: TGCAGCGTTGTAATCGGGAACCTCTACGAGCAGTACTTC; CDR3 protein: CSVVIGNLYEQYF
J gene: TRBJ1-6; D gene: NA; clone size: few; CDR3 length: 14; V gene: TRBV18; CDR3 DNA: TGTGCCAGCTCACCCGGGACAAGAGATTCACCCCTCCACTTT; CDR3 protein: CASSPGTRDSPLHF
J gene: TRBJ2-5; D gene: TRBD2; clone size: NA; CDR3 length: 17; V gene: TRBV7-6; CDR3 DNA: TGTGCCAGCAGCTTGCTGGCAAGCGGGAAATCCGAAGAGACCCAGTACTTC; CDR3 protein: CASSLLASGKSEETQYF
J gene: TRBJ2-7; D gene: TRBD1; clone size: NA; CDR3 length: 14; V gene: TRBV4-1; CDR3 DNA: TGCGCCAGCAGCCCTAGACAGGGATCATACGAGCAGTACTTC; CDR3 protein: CASSPRQGSYEQYF
J gene: TRBJ2-1; D gene: TRBD2; clone size: NA; CDR3 length: 15; V gene: TRBV19; CDR3 DNA: TGTGCCAGTAGTCTCCTAGCGGACTCCTACAATGAGCAGTTCTTC; CDR3 protein: CASSLLADSYNEQFF
J gene: TRBJ2-7; D gene: NA; clone size: NA; CDR3 length: 14; V gene: TRBV6-6; CDR3 DNA: TGTGCCAGCACCCCCCTACGGCAGGGGAACGAGCAGTACTTC; CDR3 protein: CASTPLRQGNEQYF
J gene: TRBJ2-7; D gene: TRBD2; clone size: NA; CDR3 length: 14; V gene: TRBV27; CDR3 DNA: TGTGCCAGCGGGTATAGCGGGAGGGCCTACGAGCAGTACTTC; CDR3 protein: CASGYSGRAYEQYF
J gene: TRBJ1-1; D gene: TRBD1; clone size: NA; CDR3 length: 14; V gene: TRBV10-3; CDR3 DNA: TGTGCCATCAGTGAGAGGGGGCAGAACACTGAAGCTTTCTTT; CDR3 protein: CAISERGQNTEAFF
J gene: TRBJ1-1; D gene: NA; clone size: NA; CDR3 length: 14; V gene: TRBV6-2/TRBV6-3; CDR3 DNA: TGTGCCAGCAGTCCCCGGCGGAAGAACACTGAAGCTTTCTTT; CDR3 protein: CASSPRRKNTEAFF
J gene: TRBJ2-5; D gene: TRBD1; clone size: NA; CDR3 length: 15; V gene: TRBV19; CDR3 DNA: TGTGCCAGTAGTCTAATGACAGGGGTTGCGGGGACCCAGTACTTC; CDR3 protein: CASSLMTGVAGTQYF
J gene: TRBJ2-7; D gene: NA; clone size: once; CDR3 length: 18; V gene: TRBV12-5; CDR3 DNA: TGTGCTAGTGGTTTGCCACAGCCTGGCGTGGAGGGTACCTACGAGCAGTACTTC; CDR3 protein: CASGLPQPGVEGTYEQYF
J gene: TRBJ2-1; D gene: TRBD2; clone size: NA; CDR3 length: 16; V gene: TRBV15; CDR3 DNA: TGTGCCACCAACCGAGGAGGGAGCGGGAGCTACAATGAGCAGTTCTTC; CDR3 protein: CATNRGGSGSYNEQFF
J gene: TRBJ2-2; D gene: TRBD2; clone size: once; CDR3 length: 15; V gene: TRBV7-3; CDR3 DNA: TGTGCCAGCAGCTTACAGACTAGCGGGACCGGGGAGCTGTTTTTT; CDR3 protein: CASSLQTSGTGELFF
J gene: TRBJ2-2; D gene: NA; clone size: NA; CDR3 length: 17; V gene: TRBV7-8; CDR3 DNA: TGTGCCAGCAGCTCAGGGGGGCGGGGCAGGGACACCGGGGAGCTGTTTTTT; CDR3 protein: CASSSGGRGRDTGELFF
J gene: TRBJ2-7; D gene: TRBD1; clone size: NA; CDR3 length: 14; V gene: TRBV5-1; CDR3 DNA: TGCGCCAGCCGCGTCCCAGGGGGCGGGTACGAGCAGTACTTC; CDR3 protein: CASRVPGGGYEQYF
J gene: TRBJ2-3; D gene: TRBD1; clone size: NA; CDR3 length: 14; V gene: TRBV12-5; CDR3 DNA: TGTGCTAGTGGTCCGGGACAGAGCACAGATACGCAGTATTTT; CDR3 protein: CASGPGQSTDTQYF
J gene: TRBJ2-1; D gene: NA; clone size: NA; CDR3 length: 12; V gene: TRBV7-9; CDR3 DNA: TGTGCCACTCGACTAGAGGGGAATGAGCAGTTCTTC; CDR3 protein: CATRLEGNEQFF
J gene: TRBJ2-1; D gene: TRBD2; clone size: NA; CDR3 length: 15; V gene: TRBV7-9; CDR3 DNA: TGTGCCAGCAGCATAGGGACTAGCGGGTACAATGAGCAGTTCTTC; CDR3 protein: CASSIGTSGYNEQFF
J gene: TRBJ2-7; D gene: TRBD2; clone size: NA; CDR3 length: 15; V gene: TRBV2; CDR3 DNA: TGTGCCAGCGCTATCGGGACTAGCGCGCCCTACGAGCAGTACTTC; CDR3 protein: CASAIGTSAPYEQYF
J gene: TRBJ2-1; D gene: TRBD2; clone size: NA; CDR3 length: 11; V gene: TRBV28; CDR3 DNA: TGTGCCAGCAGTAATCTAGCGGCACAGTTCTTC; CDR3 protein: CASSNLAAQFF
J gene: TRBJ2-1; D gene: NA; clone size: NA; CDR3 length: 16; V gene: TRBV6-5; CDR3 DNA: TGTGCCAGCAGTTACTCTCCGGGGAGCTCCTACAATGAGCAGTTCTTC; CDR3 protein: CASSYSPGSSYNEQFF
J gene: TRBJ2-6; D gene: NA; clone size: NA; CDR3 length: 15; V gene: TRBV5-6; CDR3 DNA: TGTGCCAGCACCTCCTGGGGGGCTGGGGCCAACGTCCTGACTTTC; CDR3 protein: CASTSWGAGANVLTF
J gene: TRBJ2-6; D gene: NA; clone size: NA; CDR3 length: 15; V gene: TRBV25-1; CDR3 DNA: TGTGCCAGCAGTGAATCAGGGACTGGGGCCAACGTCCTGACTTTC; CDR3 protein: CASSESGTGANVLTF
J gene: TRBJ2-4; D gene: NA; clone size: NA; CDR3 length: 15; V gene: TRBV7-9; CDR3 DNA: TGTGCCAGCAGCATAGACCTCACTTACGGTCACATTCAGTACTTC; CDR3 protein: CASSIDLTYGHIQYF
J gene: TRBJ2-5; D gene: TRBD2; clone size: NA; CDR3 length: 15; V gene: TRBV4-3; CDR3 DNA: TGCGCCAGCAGCCGACTAGCAACCCTCCAAGAGACCCAGTACTTC; CDR3 protein: CASSRLATLQETQYF